This T cell receptor beta chain is from a study of cytomegalovirus exposure and HLA in healthy donors. 60 Vbeta and 13 Jbeta primers were used in PCR. Profiling relied on immunoSEQ multiplex PCR, and the TCRdb table lists in-frame clones only, not all of them. The sample includes about 190,000 clones, roughly 80% of them seen just once. Details on this clone: Its antigen is undetermined.

The V gene end was trimmed by 2 bases and the J gene end by 6 bases; junction bases not matched to a gene: 6. CDR1 and CDR2 (germline): MNHEY, SVGAGI. The CDR3 is made up of 14 amino acids. Study-level results: What a later analysis showed was that several of the most significant clusters appeared linked to common viral pathogens.

The sequencing sample was made of PBMCs. V usage is TRBV6-5 and J usage is TRBJ1-1, with 7 bases matching TRBD1. The source of this sequence is a woman aged 25 to 39 in good health and CMV-seropositive. The CDR3, as DNA: TGTGCCAGCAGTTACCTTAGTAGGGGGCCTGAAGCTTTCTTT. The encoded protein is CASSYLSRGPEAFF.